Listed below are T cell receptor beta chains from one sample, sequenced in a study of blood T cell repertoires in COVID-19. The method was immunoSEQ multiplex PCR; TCRdb's version includes in-frame clones alone and lacks a portion of them. The top ten hold roughly 1.4% of the sample, which has over 350,000 clones, 86% seen once. The sequenced sample consisted of peripheral blood. The receptors shown here come from a woman younger than 45 with active or convalescent COVID-19. The conserved cysteine and the conserved F or W are not part of the CDR3 here. Clone size, where shown, is once, few, many, or a class for clones that have expanded.

v_gene	abundance	CDR3aa
TRBV7-9	.	ASSSGTGTYGYT
TRBV15	.	ATSRGKDREDYGYT
TRBV2	once	ASTELAGAYNEQF
TRBV11-2	.	ASSSGLAGAGYNEQF
TRBV19	.	ASSLNLAAYNEQF
TRBV19	.	ASSRHLRGQAYGYT
TRBV18	once	ASSPTDRVKLF
TRBV11-2	.	ASSLGTSGSYEQY
TRBV6-6	.	ASTGHSVMNTEAF
TRBV3-1/TRBV3-2	once	ASSRRLAGPSYEQY
TRBV14	.	ASSQGRSGATSTDTQY
TRBV5-1	.	ASSTQQGTYEQY
TRBV2	.	ASSAGATEAF
TRBV15	.	APPGTSGSPPAGELF
TRBV6-6	.	ASTGEAYEQY
TRBV5-1	.	ASSLYRGQETQY
TRBV7-9	once	ASSSPRAGVNTEAF
TRBV10-3	.	AIRTQGTVEKAF
TRBV29-1	.	SVEDQGTVSTDTQY
TRBV30	.	ASSRRQGPDFPNSPLH
TRBV5-6	few	ASSPSGRAGETQY
TRBV6-6	.	ASSPPGQGLSGNTIY